The 7 T cell receptor beta chains presented below share a single source sample, sequenced in a study of a mutant IDH1 vaccine in newly diagnosed glioma. Sample time point: week 35, safety follow-up. All doses held 300 ug of mutant IDH1 20-mer peptide, with topical imiquimod. These receptors are not linked to any known antigen. Only in-frame clones appear in the TCRdb table, and some are missing; sequencing was by immunoSEQ multiplex PCR. The sample includes some 60,000 clones, 75% to 85% of them seen just once. The input for sequencing was PBMCs, taken from a glioma patient whose treatment included an IDH1 peptide vaccine. The receptors here all came from a man between 40 and 49 years old with glioma.

V and J are TRBV4-1 and TRBJ1-2, with a possible D match to TRBD1 (6 bases). The ends were cut back, 4 bases at V and 3 bases at J, with 15 bases in the middle. The CDR3 runs to 15 residues. Germline CDR1 is MGHRA and CDR2 is YSYEKL. The CDR3 region has the DNA TGCGCCAGCAGCCTCGCCTTAGGGGGGGACTATGGCTACACCTTC. It translates to CASSLALGGDYGYTF.

The J gene is TRBJ1-5, the V gene TRBV27; D is ambiguous. Trimming took off 3 bases at V and 3 bases at J, with 15 bases between the two ends. The germline gives CDR1 MNHEY, CDR2 SMNVEV (reference sequence). The CDR3 runs 16 residues. The CDR3 bases are TGTGCCAGCAGTTTTTTCGGAATTGGGTCCAATCAGCCCCAGCATTTT. Encoded protein: CASSFFGIGSNQPQHF.

The rearrangement joins TRBV15 to TRBJ1-4, with D unresolved. This CDR3 has 14 amino acids. CDR1 and CDR2 (germline): LNHNV, YYDKDF (reference sequence). V shed 1 base and J shed 8 bases, with 11 bases lying between them. CDR3 nucleotides: TGTGCCACCAGCAGAGTGTTCAACGAGGAAAAACTGTTTTTT. Protein product: CATSRVFNEEKLFF.

The chain carries TRBV28 and TRBJ1-2, with D perhaps TRBD1 (5 bases). With 1 base removed from V and 0 bases from J, the gap between germline ends came to 6 bases. Germline V gene data show CDR1 as MDHEN and CDR2 as SYDVKM. There are 14 residues in the CDR3. CDR3 sequence reads: CASSLLGANYGYTF. For the CDR3, the DNA is TGTGCCAGCAGTTTATTAGGGGCTAACTATGGCTACACCTTC.

The rearrangement joins TRBV7-9 to TRBJ2-3, with 12 bases fitting TRBD2. The J segment lost 4 bases and the V segment lost 4 bases, leaving 6 bases of the junction unmatched. Germline lookup yields CDR1 SEHNR and CDR2 FQNEAQ (reference sequence). The CDR3 has 16 residues. CDR3 residues: CASSSQLAGGSDTQYF. For the CDR3, the DNA is TGTGCCAGCAGCTCCCAACTAGCGGGGGGATCAGATACGCAGTATTTT.

To note about this clone: Other DNA variants within this sample encode the same CDR3. The gene calls are TRBV9 and TRBJ2-5; D remains unclear. This CDR3 is 12 amino acids long. The V end was cut by 2 bases, the J end by 1 base, with 3 bases between. Per germline, CDR1 SGDLS and CDR2 YYNGEE. CDR3 loop: CASSVGQETQYF. CDR3 bases: TGTGCCAGCAGCGTCGGCCAAGAGACCCAGTACTTC.

The chain has TRBV6-5 and TRBJ1-1, with a possible D match to TRBD1 (6 bases). CDR3 size: 15 residues. Per the germline V gene, CDR1 is MNHEY and CDR2 is SVGAGI. V gave up 6 bases and J gave up 1 base, with 15 bases separating them. CDR3 DNA sequence: TGTGCCAGCAGCCCGCAACAGGGATCGAACACTGAAGCTTTCTTT. This encodes CASSPQQGSNTEAFF.